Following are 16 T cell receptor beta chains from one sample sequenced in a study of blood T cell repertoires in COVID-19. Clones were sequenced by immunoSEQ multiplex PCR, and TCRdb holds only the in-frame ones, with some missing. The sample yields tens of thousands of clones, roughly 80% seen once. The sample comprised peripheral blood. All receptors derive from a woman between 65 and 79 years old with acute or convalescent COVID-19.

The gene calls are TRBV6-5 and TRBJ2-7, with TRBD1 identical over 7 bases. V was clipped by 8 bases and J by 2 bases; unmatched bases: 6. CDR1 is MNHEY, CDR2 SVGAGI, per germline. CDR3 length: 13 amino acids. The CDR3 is CASGTGVPYEQYV. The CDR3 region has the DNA TGTGCCAGCGGCACAGGGGTGCCCTACGAGCAGTACGTC.

The DNA for the CDR3 is TGCGCCAGCAGCTTGAACAGGGTAAGAGCTTTCTTT. This gives the protein CASSLNRVRAFF. The V call is TRBV5-1, the J call TRBJ1-1; D is possibly TRBD1 (6 bases). This CDR3 is 12 amino acids long. Germline V gives CDR1 SGHRS, CDR2 YFSETQ. Trimming removed 1 base at V and 10 bases at J, with 11 bases between.

The CDR3 bases are TGTGCCAGCAGCTTAGGCGGTAGGACAGTACTACGCTCTGGAAACACCATATATTTT. It yields the protein CASSLGGRTVLRSGNTIYF. V usage is TRBV7-9 and J usage is TRBJ1-3; tentatively, D is TRBD1 (6 bases). The germline CDR1 and CDR2 sequences are SEHNR and FQNEAQ (reference sequence). V lost 1 base, J lost 0 bases, and 19 bases lay in between. The CDR3 has 19 residues.

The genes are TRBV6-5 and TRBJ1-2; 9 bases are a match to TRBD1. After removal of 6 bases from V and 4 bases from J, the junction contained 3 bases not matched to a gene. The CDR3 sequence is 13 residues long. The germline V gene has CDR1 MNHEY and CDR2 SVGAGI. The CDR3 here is CASRPGQGYGYTF. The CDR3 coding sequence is TGTGCCAGCAGACCGGGACAGGGCTATGGCTACACCTTC.

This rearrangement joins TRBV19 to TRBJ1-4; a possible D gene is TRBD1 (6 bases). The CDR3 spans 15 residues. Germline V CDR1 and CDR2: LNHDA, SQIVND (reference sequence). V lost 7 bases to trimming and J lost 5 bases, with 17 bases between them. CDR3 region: CASIKRSGANEKLFF. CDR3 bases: TGTGCCAGTATTAAACGGTCAGGGGCAAATGAAAAACTGTTTTTT.

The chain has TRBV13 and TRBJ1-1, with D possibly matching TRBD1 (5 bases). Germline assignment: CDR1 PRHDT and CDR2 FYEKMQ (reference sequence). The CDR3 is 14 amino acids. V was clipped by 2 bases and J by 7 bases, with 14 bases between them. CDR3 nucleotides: TGTGCCAGCAGCTTACTCCAGGGTAGACTTGAAGCTTTCTTT. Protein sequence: CASSLLQGRLEAFF.

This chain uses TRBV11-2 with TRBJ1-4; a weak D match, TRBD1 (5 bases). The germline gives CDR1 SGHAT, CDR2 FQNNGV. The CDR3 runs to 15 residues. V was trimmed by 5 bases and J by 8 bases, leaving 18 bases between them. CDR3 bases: TGTGCCAGCAGCCAAAGCGGGGGTAGGAACGAAAAACTGTTTTTT. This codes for CASSQSGGRNEKLFF.

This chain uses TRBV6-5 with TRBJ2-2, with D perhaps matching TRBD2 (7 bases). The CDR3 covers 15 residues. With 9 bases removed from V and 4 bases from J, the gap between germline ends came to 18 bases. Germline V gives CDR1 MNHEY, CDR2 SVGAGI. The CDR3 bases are TGTGCCAGTCTCTGGGGGGGCAGCGGCACCGGGGAGCTGTTTTTT. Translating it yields CASLWGGSGTGELFF.

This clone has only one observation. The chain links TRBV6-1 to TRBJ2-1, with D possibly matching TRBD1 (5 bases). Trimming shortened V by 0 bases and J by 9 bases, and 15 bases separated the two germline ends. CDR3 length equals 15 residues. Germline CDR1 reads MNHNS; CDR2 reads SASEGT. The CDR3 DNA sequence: TGTGCCAGCAGTGAAGCGCGTCTAGGCCAGGGTGAGCAGTTCTTC. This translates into CASSEARLGQGEQFF.

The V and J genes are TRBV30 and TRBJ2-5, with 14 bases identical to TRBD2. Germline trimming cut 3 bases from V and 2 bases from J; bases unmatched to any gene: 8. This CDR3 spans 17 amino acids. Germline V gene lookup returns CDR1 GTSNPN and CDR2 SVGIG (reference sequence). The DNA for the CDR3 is TGTGCCTGGAGCCGCGGACTAGCGGGGGGTATACAAGAGACCCAGTACTTC. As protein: CAWSRGLAGGIQETQYF.

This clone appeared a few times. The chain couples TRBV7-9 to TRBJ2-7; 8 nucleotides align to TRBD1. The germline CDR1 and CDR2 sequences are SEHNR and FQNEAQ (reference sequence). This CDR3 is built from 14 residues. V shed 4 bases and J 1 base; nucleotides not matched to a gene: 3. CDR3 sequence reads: CASSSRDRSYEQYV. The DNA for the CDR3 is TGTGCCAGCAGCTCCCGGGACAGGTCCTACGAGCAGTACGTC.

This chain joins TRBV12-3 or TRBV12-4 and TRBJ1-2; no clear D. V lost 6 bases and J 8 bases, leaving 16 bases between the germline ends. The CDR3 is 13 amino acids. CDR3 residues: CASRALITRGYTF. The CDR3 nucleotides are TGTGCCAGCAGGGCCCTCATTACGCGGGGCTACACCTTC.

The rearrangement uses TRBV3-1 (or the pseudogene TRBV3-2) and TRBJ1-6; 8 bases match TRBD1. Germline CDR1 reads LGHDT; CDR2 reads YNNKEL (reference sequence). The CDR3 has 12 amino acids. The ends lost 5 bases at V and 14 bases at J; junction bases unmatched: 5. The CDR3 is CASSRQGWTLHF. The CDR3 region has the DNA TGTGCCAGCAGCAGACAGGGGTGGACCCTCCACTTT.

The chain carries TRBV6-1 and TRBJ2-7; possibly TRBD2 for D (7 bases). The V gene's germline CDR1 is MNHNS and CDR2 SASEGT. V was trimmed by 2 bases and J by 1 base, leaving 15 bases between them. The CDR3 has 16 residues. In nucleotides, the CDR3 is TGTGCCAGCAGTGAAAGTAGGGGGGGAAAATCCTACGAGCAGTACGTC. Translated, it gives CASSESRGGKSYEQYV.

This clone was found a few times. As DNA, the CDR3 is TGTGCTAGTGGTTTTTTTTTCTCGAACTACCCGAGCTCCTACAATGAGCAGTTCTTC. It encodes CASGFFFSNYPSSYNEQFF. The chain has TRBV12-5 and TRBJ2-1; D is unclear. Trimming removed 3 bases from V and 0 bases from J, with 21 bases in between. This CDR3 region has 19 residues. Germline V gene lookup returns CDR1 LGHNT and CDR2 FRNRAP.

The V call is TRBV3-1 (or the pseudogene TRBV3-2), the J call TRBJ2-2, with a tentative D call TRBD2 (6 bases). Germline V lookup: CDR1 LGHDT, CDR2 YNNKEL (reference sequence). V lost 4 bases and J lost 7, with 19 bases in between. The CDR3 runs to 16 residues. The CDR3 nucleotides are TGTGCCAGCAGCCCCCGGGCTCCCCGGGGGATCGGGGAGCTGTTTTTT. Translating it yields CASSPRAPRGIGELFF.